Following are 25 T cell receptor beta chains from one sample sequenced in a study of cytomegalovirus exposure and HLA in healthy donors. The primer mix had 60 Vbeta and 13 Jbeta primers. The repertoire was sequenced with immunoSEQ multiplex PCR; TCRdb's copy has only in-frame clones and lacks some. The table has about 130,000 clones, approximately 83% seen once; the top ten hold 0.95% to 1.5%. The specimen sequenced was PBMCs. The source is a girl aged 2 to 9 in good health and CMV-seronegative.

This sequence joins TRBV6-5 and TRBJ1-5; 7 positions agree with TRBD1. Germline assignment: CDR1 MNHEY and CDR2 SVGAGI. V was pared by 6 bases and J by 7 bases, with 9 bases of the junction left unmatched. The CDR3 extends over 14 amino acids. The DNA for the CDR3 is TGTGCCAGCAGCCAACAGGGGATGGGACAGCCCCAGCATTTT. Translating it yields CASSQQGMGQPQHF.

CDR3 coding DNA: TGTGCCACCAGCACCGGGAAGGGAGGTGAAAAACTGTTTTTT. As protein: CATSTGKGGEKLFF. The rearrangement links TRBV15 to TRBJ1-4; D ambiguous. The CDR3 contains 14 residues. Germline loops: CDR1 LNHNV, CDR2 YYDKDF (reference sequence). V dropped 4 bases and J dropped 7 bases, with 13 bases sitting between them.

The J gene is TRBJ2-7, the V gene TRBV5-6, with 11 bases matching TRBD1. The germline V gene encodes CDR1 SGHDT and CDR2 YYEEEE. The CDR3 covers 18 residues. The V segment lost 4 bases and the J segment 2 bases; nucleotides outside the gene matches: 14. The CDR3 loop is CASSAVGTGGERAYEQYF. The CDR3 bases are TGTGCCAGCAGCGCCGTGGGGACAGGGGGAGAGCGGGCCTACGAGCAGTACTTC.

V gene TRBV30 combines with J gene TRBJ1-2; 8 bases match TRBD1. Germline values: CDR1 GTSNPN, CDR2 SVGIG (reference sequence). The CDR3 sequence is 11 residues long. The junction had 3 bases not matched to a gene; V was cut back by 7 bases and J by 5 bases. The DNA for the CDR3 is TGTGCCTTTCGGACAGGGTATGGCTACACCTTC. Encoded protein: CAFRTGYGYTF. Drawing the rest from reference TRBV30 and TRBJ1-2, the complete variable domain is SQTIHQWPATLVQPVGSPLSLECTVEGTSNPNLYWYRQAAGRGLQLLFYSVGIGQISSEVPQNLSASRPQDRQFILSSKKLLLSDSGFYLCAFRTGYGYTFGSGTRLTVV.

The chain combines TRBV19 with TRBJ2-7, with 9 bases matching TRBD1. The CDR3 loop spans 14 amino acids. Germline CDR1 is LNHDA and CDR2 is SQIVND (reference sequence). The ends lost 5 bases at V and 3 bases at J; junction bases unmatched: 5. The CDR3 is CASSFSTGGYEQYF. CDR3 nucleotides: TGTGCCAGTAGTTTCTCGACAGGGGGCTACGAGCAGTACTTC.

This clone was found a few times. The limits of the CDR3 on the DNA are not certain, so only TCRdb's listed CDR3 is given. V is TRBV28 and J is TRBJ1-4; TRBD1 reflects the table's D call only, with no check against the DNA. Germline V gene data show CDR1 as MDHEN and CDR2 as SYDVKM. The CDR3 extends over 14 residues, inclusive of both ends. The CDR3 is CASSFLADNEKLFF.

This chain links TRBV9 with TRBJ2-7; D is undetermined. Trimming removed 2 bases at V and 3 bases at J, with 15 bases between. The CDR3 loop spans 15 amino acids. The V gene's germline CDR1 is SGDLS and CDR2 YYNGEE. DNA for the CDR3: TGTGCCAGCAGCGTCTCTGGTGGGCTCAACTACGAGCAGTACTTC. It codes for CASSVSGGLNYEQYF.

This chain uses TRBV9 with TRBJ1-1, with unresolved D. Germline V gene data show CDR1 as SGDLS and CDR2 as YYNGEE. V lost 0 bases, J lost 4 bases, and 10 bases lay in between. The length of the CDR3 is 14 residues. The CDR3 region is CASSVDGVGTEAFF. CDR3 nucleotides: TGTGCCAGCAGCGTAGACGGGGTGGGCACTGAAGCTTTCTTT.

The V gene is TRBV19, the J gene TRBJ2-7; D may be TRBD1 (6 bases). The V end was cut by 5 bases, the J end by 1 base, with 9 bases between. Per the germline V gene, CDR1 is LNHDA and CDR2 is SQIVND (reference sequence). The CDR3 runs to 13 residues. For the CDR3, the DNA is TGTGCCAGTAGTCTGGACAGTTCCTACGAGCAGTACTTC. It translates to CASSLDSSYEQYF.

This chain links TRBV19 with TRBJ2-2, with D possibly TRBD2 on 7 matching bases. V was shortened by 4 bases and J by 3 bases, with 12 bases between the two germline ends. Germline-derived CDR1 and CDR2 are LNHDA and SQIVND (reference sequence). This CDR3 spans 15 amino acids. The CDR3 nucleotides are TGTGCCAGTAGTACCAAGGGGGGGGACACCGGGGAGCTGTTTTTT. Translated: CASSTKGGDTGELFF.

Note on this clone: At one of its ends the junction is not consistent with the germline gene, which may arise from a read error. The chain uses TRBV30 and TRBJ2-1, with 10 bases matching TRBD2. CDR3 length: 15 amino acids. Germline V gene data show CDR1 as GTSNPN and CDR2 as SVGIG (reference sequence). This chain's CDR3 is CAWSALAGVYNGQFF. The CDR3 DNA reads TGTGCCTGGAGTGCGCTAGCGGGGGTATACAATGGGCAGTTCTTC.

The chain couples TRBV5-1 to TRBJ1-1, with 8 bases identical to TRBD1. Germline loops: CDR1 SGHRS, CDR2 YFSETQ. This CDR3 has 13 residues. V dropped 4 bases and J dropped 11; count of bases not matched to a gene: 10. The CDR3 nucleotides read TGCGCCAGCAGCCCTGGACAGGGTTCGGGGGCTTTCTTT. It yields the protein CASSPGQGSGAFF. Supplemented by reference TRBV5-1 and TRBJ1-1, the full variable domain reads KAGVTQTPRYLIKTRGQQVTLSCSPISGHRSVSWYQQTPGQGLQFLFEYFSETQRNKGNFPGRFSGRQFSNSRSEMNVSTLELGDSALYLCASSPGQGSGAFFGQGTRLTVV.

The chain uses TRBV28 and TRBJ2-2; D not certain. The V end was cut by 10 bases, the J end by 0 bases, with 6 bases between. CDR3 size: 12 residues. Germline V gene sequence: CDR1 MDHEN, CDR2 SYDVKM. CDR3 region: CATIANTGELFF. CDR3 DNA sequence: TGTGCCACAATAGCGAACACCGGGGAGCTGTTTTTT. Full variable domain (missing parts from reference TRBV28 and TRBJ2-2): DVKVTQSSRYLVKRTGEKVFLECVQDMDHENMFWYRQDPGLGLRLIYFSYDVKMKEKGDIPEGYSVSREKKERFSLILESASTNQTSMYLCATIANTGELFFGEGSRLTVL.

The CDR3 sequence is CASSLVGAPPYEQYF. CDR3 DNA sequence: TGTGCCAGCAGCTTAGTAGGGGCCCCCCCCTACGAGCAGTACTTC. V usage is TRBV7-9 and J usage is TRBJ2-7; possible D gene TRBD1, 5 bases. The V gene lost 1 base and the J gene lost 2 bases, with 12 bases spanning the gap. Germline V gene data show CDR1 as SEHNR and CDR2 as FQNEAQ (reference sequence). The CDR3 consists of 15 residues.

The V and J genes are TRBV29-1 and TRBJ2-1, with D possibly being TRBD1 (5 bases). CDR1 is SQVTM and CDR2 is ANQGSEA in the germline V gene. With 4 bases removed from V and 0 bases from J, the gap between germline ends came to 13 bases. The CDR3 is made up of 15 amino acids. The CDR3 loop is CSVATAWSSYNEQFF. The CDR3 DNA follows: TGCAGCGTTGCGACAGCCTGGAGCTCCTACAATGAGCAGTTCTTC.

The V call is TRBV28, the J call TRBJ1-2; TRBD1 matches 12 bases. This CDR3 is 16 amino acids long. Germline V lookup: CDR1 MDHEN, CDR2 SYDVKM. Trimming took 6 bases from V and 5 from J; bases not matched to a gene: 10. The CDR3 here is CASSSGTGGSLYGYTF. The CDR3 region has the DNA TGTGCCAGCAGCTCCGGGACAGGGGGCTCTCTTTATGGCTACACCTTC.

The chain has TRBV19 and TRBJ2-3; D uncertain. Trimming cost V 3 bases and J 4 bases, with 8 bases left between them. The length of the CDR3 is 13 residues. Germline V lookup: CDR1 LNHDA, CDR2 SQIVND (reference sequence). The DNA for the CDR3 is TGTGCCAGTAGTATTCCTAGAGCAGATACGCAGTATTTT. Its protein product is CASSIPRADTQYF.

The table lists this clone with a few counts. The chain's CDR3 is CASSHRQGGVWETQYF. The CDR3 DNA is TGTGCCAGCAGCCACCGACAGGGTGGGGTTTGGGAGACCCAGTACTTC. This chain joins TRBV11-2 and TRBJ2-5; 7 bases are a match to TRBD1. After removal of 5 bases from V and 5 bases from J, the junction contained 14 bases not matched to a gene. Germline V gene lookup returns CDR1 SGHAT and CDR2 FQNNGV. CDR3 size: 16 residues.

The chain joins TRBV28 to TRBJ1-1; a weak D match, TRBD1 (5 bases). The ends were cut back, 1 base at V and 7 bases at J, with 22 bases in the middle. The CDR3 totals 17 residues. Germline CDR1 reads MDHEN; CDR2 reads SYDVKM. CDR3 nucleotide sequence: TGTGCCAGCAGTTTATTCTCGGTCCAGGGTCCCACTTTTGAAGCTTTCTTT. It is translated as CASSLFSVQGPTFEAFF. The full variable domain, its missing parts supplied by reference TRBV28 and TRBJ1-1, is DVKVTQSSRYLVKRTGEKVFLECVQDMDHENMFWYRQDPGLGLRLIYFSYDVKMKEKGDIPEGYSVSREKKERFSLILESASTNQTSMYLCASSLFSVQGPTFEAFFGQGTRLTVV.

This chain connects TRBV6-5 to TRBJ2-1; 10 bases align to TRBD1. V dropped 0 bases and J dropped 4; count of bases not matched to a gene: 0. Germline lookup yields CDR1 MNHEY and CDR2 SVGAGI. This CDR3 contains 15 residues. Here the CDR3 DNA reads TGTGCCAGCAGTTACTCGGGACAGGGGTACAATGAGCAGTTCTTC. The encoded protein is CASSYSGQGYNEQFF.

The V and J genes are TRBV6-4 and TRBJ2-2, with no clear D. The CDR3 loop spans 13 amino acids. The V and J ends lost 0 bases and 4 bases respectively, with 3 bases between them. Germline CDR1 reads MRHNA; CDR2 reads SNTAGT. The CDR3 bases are TGTGCCAGCAGTGACTCTAGCACCGGGGAGCTGTTTTTT. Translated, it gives CASSDSSTGELFF.

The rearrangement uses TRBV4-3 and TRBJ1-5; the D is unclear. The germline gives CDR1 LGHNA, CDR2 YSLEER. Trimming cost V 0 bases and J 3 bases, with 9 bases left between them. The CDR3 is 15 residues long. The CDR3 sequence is CASSQEAPPNQPQHF. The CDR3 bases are TGCGCCAGCAGCCAAGAGGCCCCCCCCAATCAGCCCCAGCATTTT.

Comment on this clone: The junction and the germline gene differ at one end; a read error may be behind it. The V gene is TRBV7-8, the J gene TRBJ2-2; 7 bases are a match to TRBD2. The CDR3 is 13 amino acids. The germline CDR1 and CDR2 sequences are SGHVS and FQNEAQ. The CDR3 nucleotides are TGTGCCACCGGGGGGATCGGGGCCGGGGAACTGTTTTTT. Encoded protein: CATGGIGAGELFF. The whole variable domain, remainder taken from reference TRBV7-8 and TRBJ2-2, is GAGVSQSPRYKVAKRGQDVALRCDPISGHVSLFWYQQALGQGPEFLTYFQNEAQLDKSGLPSDRFFAERPEGSVSTLKIQRTQQEDSAVYLCATGGIGAGELFFGEGSRLTVL.

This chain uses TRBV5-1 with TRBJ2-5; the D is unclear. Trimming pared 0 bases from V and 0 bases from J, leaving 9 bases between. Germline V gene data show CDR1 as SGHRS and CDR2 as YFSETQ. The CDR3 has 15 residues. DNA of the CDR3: TGCGCCAGCAGCTTGGGACTCCGGTACCAAGAGACCCAGTACTTC. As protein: CASSLGLRYQETQYF.

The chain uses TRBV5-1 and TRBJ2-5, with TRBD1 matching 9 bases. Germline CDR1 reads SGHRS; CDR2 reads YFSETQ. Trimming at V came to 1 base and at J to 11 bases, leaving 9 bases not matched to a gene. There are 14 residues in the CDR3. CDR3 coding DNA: TGCGCCAGCAGCTTGACAGGGGGCGCGGGGGAGCAGTACTTC. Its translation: CASSLTGGAGEQYF.